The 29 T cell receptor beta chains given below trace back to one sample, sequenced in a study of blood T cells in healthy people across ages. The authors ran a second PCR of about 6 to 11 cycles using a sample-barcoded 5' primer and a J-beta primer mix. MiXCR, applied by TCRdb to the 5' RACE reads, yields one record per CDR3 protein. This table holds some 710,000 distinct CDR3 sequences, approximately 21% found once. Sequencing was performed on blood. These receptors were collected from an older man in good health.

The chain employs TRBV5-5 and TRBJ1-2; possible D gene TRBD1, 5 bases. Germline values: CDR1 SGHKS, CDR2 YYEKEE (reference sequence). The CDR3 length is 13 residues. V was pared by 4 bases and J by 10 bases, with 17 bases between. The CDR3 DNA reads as TGTGCCAGCAGCCCTCCGGGACGGGCGGACTACACCTTC. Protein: CASSPPGRADYTF. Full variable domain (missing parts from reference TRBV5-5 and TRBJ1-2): DAGVTQSPTHLIKTRGQQVTLRCSPISGHKSVSWYQQVLGQGPQFIFQYYEKEERGRGNFPDRFSARQFPNYSSELNVNALLLGDSALYLCASSPPGRADYTFGSGTRLTVV.

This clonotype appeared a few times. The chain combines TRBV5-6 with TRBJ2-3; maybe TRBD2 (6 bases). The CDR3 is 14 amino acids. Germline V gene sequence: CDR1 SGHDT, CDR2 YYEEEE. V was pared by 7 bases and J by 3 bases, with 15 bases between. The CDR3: CASFLGGGTDTQYF. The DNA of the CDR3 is TGTGCCAGCTTCCTCGGGGGTGGGACAGATACGCAGTATTTT.

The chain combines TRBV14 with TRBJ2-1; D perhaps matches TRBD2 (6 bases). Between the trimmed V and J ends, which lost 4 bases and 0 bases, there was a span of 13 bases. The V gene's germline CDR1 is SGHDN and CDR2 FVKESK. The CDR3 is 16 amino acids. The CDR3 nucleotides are TGTGCCAGCAGCCTCGTAGCGGCGAGCTCCTACAATGAGCAGTTCTTC. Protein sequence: CASSLVAASSYNEQFF. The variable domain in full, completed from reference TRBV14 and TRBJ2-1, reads EAGVTQFPSHSVIEKGQTVTLRCDPISGHDNLYWYRRVMGKEIKFLLHFVKESKQDESGMPNNRFLAERTGGTYSTLKVQPAELEDSGVYFCASSLVAASSYNEQFFGPGTRLTVL.

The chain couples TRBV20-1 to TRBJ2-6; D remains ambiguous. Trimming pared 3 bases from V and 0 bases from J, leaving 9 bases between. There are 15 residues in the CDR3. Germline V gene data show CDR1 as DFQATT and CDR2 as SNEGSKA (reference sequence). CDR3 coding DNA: TGCAGTGCTAGGGAAACTGTCTCTGGGGCCAACGTCCTGACTTTC. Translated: CSARETVSGANVLTF.

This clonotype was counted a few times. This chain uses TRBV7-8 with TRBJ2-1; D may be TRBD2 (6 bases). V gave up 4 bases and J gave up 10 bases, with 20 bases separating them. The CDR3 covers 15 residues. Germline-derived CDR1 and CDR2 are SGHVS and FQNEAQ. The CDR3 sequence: CASSSLRERTREQFF. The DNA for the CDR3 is TGTGCCAGCAGCTCGCTTCGGGAGAGGACAAGGGAGCAGTTCTTC.

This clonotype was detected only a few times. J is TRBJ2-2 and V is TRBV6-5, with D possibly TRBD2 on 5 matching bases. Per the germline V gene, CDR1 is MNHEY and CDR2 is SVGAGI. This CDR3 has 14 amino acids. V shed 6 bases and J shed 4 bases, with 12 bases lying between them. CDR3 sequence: CASSSGWSTGELFF. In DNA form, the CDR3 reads TGTGCCAGCAGCTCGGGGTGGAGCACCGGGGAGCTGTTTTTT.

CDR3 sequence reads: CASRRHPATNEKLFF. CDR3 bases: TGTGCCAGCAGAAGACATCCCGCAACTAATGAAAAACTGTTTTTT. The chain combines TRBV12-3 or TRBV12-4 with TRBJ1-4; D unclear. The CDR3 consists of 15 residues. The V and J ends lost 6 bases and 0 bases respectively, with 11 bases between them.

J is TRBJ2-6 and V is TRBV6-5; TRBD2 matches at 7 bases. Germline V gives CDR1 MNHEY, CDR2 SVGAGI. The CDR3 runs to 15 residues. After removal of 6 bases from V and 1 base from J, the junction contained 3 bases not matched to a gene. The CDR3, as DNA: TGTGCCAGCAGGGGGAGGGAGTCTGGGGCCAACGTCCTGACTTTC. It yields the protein CASRGRESGANVLTF.

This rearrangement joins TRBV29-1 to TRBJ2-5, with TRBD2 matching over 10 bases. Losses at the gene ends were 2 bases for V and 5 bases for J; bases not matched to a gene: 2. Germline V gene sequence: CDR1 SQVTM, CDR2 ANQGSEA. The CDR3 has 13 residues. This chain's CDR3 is CSVELAGDETQYF. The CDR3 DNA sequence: TGCAGCGTTGAACTAGCGGGGGATGAGACCCAGTACTTC. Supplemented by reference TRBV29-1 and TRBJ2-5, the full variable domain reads SAVISQKPSRDICQRGTSLTIQCQVDSQVTMMFWYRQQPGQSLTLIATANQGSEATYESGFVIDKFPISRPNLTFSTLTVSNMSPEDSSIYLCSVELAGDETQYFGPGTRLLVL.

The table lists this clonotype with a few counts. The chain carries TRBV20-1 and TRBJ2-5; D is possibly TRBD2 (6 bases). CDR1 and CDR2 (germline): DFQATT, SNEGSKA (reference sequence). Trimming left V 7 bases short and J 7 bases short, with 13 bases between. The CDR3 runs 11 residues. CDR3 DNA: TGCAGTGGCGGGAAAGAAGTGACCCAGTACTTC. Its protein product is CSGGKEVTQYF.

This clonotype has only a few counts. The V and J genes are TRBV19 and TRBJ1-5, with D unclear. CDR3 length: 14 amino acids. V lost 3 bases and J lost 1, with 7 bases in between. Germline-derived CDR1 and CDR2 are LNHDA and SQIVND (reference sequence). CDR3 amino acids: CASSIKGSNQPQHF. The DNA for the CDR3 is TGTGCCAGTAGTATCAAGGGAAGCAATCAGCCCCAGCATTTT.

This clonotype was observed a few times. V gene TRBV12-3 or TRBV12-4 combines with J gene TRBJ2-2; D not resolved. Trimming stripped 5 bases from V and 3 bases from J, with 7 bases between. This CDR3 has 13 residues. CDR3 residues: CASSISHTGELFF. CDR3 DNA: TGTGCCAGCAGTATTTCCCACACCGGGGAGCTGTTTTTT.

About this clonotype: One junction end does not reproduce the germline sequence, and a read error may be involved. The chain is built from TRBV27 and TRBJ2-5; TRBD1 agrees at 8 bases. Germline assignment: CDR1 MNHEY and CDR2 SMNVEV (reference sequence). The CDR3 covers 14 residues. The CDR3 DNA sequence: TGTGCCGGCAGTCGGGAACCGGGACAGGCGACCCGGTACTTC. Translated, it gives CAGSREPGQATRYF.

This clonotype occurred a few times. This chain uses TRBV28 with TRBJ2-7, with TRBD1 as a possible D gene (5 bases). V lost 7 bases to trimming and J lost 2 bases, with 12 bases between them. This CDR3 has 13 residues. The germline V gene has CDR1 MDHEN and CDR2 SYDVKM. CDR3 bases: TGTGCCAGCACCATCAGGGCAACCTACGAGCAGTACTTC. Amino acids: CASTIRATYEQYF.

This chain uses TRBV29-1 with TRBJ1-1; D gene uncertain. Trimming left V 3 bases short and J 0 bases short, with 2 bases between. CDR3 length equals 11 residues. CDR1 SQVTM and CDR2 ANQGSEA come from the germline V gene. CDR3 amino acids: CSVELNTEAFF. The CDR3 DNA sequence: TGCAGCGTTGAGTTGAACACTGAAGCTTTCTTT. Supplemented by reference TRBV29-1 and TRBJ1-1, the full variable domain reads SAVISQKPSRDICQRGTSLTIQCQVDSQVTMMFWYRQQPGQSLTLIATANQGSEATYESGFVIDKFPISRPNLTFSTLTVSNMSPEDSSIYLCSVELNTEAFFGQGTRLTVV.

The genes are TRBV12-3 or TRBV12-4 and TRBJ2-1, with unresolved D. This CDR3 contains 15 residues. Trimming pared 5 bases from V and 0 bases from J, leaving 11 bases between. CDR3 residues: CASSPLVNSYNEQFF. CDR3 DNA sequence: TGTGCCAGCAGTCCGCTAGTGAACTCCTACAATGAGCAGTTCTTC.

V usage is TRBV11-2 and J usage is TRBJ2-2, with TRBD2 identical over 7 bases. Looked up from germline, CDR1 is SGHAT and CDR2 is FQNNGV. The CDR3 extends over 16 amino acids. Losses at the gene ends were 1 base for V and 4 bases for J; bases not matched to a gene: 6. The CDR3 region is CASSLGSGARTGELFF. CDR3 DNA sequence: TGTGCCAGCAGCTTAGGAAGCGGGGCCCGCACCGGGGAGCTGTTTTTT.

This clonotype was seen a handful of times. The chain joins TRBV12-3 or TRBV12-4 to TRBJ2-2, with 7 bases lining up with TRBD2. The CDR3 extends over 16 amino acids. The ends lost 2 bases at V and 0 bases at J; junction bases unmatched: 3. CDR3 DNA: TGTGCCAGCAGTTTATTGGGAGGGGCGAACACCGGGGAGCTGTTTTTT. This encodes CASSLLGGANTGELFF.

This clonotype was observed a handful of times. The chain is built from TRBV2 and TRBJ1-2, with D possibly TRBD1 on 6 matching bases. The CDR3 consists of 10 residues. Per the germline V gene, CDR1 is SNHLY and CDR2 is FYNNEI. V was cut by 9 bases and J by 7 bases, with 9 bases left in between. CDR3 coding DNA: TGTGCCAGACAACAGGGTGGCTACACCTTC. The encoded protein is CARQQGGYTF.

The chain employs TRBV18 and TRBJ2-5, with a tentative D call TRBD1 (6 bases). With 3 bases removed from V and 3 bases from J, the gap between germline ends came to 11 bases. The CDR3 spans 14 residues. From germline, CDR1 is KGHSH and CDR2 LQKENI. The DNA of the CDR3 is TGTGCCAGCTCACCGTCCAGGGGAAAAGAGACCCAGTACTTC. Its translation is CASSPSRGKETQYF.

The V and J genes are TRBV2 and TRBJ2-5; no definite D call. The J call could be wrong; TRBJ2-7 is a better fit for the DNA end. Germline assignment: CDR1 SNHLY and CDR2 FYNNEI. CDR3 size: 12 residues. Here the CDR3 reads CASSESWSEQYF. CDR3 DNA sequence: TGTGCCAGCAGTGAATCGTGGTCCGAGCAGTACTTC.

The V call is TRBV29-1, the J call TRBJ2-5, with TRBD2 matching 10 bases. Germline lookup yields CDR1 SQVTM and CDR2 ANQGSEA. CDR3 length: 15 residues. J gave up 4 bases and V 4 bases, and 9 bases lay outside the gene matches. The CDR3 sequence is CSVAKAGGPRETQYF. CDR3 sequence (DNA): TGCAGCGTTGCGAAAGCGGGAGGGCCTCGAGAGACCCAGTACTTC.

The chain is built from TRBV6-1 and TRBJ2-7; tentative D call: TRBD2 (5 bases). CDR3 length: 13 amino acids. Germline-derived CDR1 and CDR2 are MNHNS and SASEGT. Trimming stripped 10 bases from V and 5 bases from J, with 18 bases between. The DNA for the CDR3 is TGTGCCACCGGAGGACCTATGGGAGACGAGCAGTACTTC. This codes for CATGGPMGDEQYF.

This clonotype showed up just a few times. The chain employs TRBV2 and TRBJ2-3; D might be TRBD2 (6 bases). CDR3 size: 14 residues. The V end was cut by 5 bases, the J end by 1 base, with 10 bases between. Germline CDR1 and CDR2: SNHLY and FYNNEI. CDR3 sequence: CASSPWGGTDTQYF. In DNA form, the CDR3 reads TGTGCCAGCAGTCCTTGGGGGGGCACAGATACGCAGTATTTT.

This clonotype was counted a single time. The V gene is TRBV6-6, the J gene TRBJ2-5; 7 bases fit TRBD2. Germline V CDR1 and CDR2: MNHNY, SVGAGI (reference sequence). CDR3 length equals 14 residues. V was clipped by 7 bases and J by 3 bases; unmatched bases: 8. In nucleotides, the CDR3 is TGTGCCAGCAACAAGCGGGGAGATAAAGAGACCCAGTACTTC. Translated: CASNKRGDKETQYF.

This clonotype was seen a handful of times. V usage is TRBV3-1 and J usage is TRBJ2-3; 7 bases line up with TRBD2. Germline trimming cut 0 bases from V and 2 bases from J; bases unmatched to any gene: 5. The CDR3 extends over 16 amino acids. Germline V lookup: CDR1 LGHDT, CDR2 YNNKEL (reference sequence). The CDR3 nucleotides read TGTGCCAGCAGCCAAGATCCGGGGGGACCCACAGATACGCAGTATTTT. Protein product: CASSQDPGGPTDTQYF.

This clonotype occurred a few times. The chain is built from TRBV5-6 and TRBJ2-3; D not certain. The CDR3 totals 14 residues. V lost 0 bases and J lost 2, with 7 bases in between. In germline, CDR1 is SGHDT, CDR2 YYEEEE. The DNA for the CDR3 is TGTGCCAGCAGCTTGGTTCCGTACACAGATACGCAGTATTTT. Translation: CASSLVPYTDTQYF. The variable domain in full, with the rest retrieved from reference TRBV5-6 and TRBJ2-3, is DAGVTQSPTHLIKTRGQQVTLRCSPKSGHDTVSWYQQALGQGPQFIFQYYEEEERQRGNFPDRFSGHQFPNYSSELNVNALLLGDSALYLCASSLVPYTDTQYFGPGTRLTVL.

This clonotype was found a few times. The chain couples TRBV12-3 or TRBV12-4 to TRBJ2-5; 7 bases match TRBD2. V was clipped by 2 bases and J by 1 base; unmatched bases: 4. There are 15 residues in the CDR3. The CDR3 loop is CASSLRGDGQETQYF. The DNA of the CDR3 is TGTGCCAGCAGTTTACGGGGGGATGGCCAAGAGACCCAGTACTTC.

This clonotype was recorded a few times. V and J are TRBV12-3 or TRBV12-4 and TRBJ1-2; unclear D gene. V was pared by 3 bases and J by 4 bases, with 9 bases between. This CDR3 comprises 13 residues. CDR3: CASSFGSSYGYTF. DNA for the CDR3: TGTGCCAGCAGTTTCGGGAGTTCCTATGGCTACACCTTC.